The T cell receptor (beta chain) described here comes from a study of shared clonotypes between healthy human individuals. CD45RO-negative, CCR7-selected cells formed the naive CD8 fraction, which excluded terminally differentiated effector memory CD45RA+ cells. Clones were read by immunoSEQ multiplex PCR, and TCRdb kept only the in-frame ones, dropping some. The profile shows 600,000 or so clones, 85% to 95% of them singletons. The CDR3 totals 15 residues. CDR1 is MNHNS, CDR2 SASEGT, per germline. What was sequenced was naive CD8+ T cells sorted from blood. The V call is TRBV6-1, the J call TRBJ2-5; D unclear. The end of the DNA aligns better with TRBJ2-7, so the J call may be wrong. This clonotype was obtained from a woman aged 25 to 39 in good health. CDR3 sequence reads: CASSDAYTTSYEQYF. The CDR3 nucleotides read TGTGCCAGCAGTGACGCGTACACTACCTCCTACGAGCAGTACTTC.